Below, 26 T cell receptor beta chains from the same sample are listed, as sequenced in a study of the immune and genomic landscape of osteosarcoma. The assay was immunoSEQ multiplex PCR, and TCRdb's table has in-frame clones only and misses some. The sample yields 1,500 to 2,000 clones, roughly three fifths seen once. The material sequenced was primary tumor tissue from the T10 vertebra. These receptors all come from a young man with osteosarcoma.

The chain uses TRBV19 and TRBJ2-3; 13 positions agree with TRBD2. This CDR3 contains 14 residues. V was pared by 10 bases and J by 1 base, with 2 bases of the junction left unmatched. Germline V CDR1 and CDR2: LNHDA, SQIVND (reference sequence). CDR3 in DNA: TGTGCCACCGGGACTAGCGGGGGCACAGATACGCAGTATTTT. It yields the protein CATGTSGGTDTQYF.

This clone came up a few times. The chain recombines TRBV4-3 with TRBJ2-5; tentative D call: TRBD1 (5 bases). The CDR3 runs to 13 residues. CDR1 is LGHNA and CDR2 is YSLEER in the germline V gene. Trimming left V 2 bases short and J 5 bases short, with 9 bases between. This CDR3 reads CASSQQGSETQYF. The CDR3 DNA is TGCGCCAGCAGCCAACAGGGATCGGAGACCCAGTACTTC.

The CDR3 bases are TGTGCCAGCAGTTCATTACAGGGTGCAGATACGCAGTATTTT. This sequence encodes CASSSLQGADTQYF. The rearrangement links TRBV28 to TRBJ2-3, with D perhaps matching TRBD1 (6 bases). Germline CDR1 reads MDHEN; CDR2 reads SYDVKM. This CDR3 spans 14 amino acids. V lost 4 bases, J lost 4 bases, and 12 bases lay in between.

This clone was recorded a few times. This sequence joins TRBV28 and TRBJ2-7, with D perhaps TRBD1 (6 bases). Trimming took 6 bases from V and 3 from J, leaving 9 bases between them. This CDR3 contains 12 residues. Germline assignment: CDR1 MDHEN and CDR2 SYDVKM. CDR3 coding DNA: TGTGCCAGCAGGGAGACAGGCTACGAGCAGTACTTC. Translating gives CASRETGYEQYF.

The chain carries TRBV9 and TRBJ2-5, with D perhaps given as TRBD1 or TRBD2 (5 bases each). CDR3 length: 17 residues. Germline loops: CDR1 SGDLS, CDR2 YYNGEE. V was pared by 3 bases and J by 3 bases, with 21 bases between. Here the CDR3 DNA reads TGTGCCAGCAGCGCGAGAGCCGTCGGGACCCTAAAAGAGACCCAGTACTTC. This sequence encodes CASSARAVGTLKETQYF.

The chain has TRBV7-6 and TRBJ2-2; 7 positions match TRBD1. The CDR3 contains 22 residues. CDR1 SGHVS and CDR2 FNYEAQ come from the germline V gene. The V segment lost 0 bases and the J segment 1 base; nucleotides outside the gene matches: 20. The CDR3: CASSLAAHRGHQALLNTGELFF. CDR3 nucleotides: TGTGCCAGCAGCTTAGCGGCTCACAGGGGCCATCAGGCACTTTTGAACACCGGGGAGCTGTTTTTT.

Sample share makes this clone large (0.1 to 1%). V is TRBV10-1 and J is TRBJ2-1; TRBD1 might be the D (5 bases). The germline V gene has CDR1 WNHNN and CDR2 SYGVQD (reference sequence). The CDR3 totals 19 residues. V lost 11 bases and J 0 bases, leaving 29 bases between the germline ends. CDR3 sequence reads: CAPQPGADAPRSSYNEQFF. The CDR3 DNA sequence: TGCGCCCCCCAACCTGGGGCGGACGCCCCCCGAAGCTCCTACAATGAGCAGTTCTTC.

The chain couples TRBV18 to TRBJ1-1, with a possible D match to TRBD1 (5 bases). The CDR3 is made up of 15 amino acids. CDR1 and CDR2 (germline): KGHSH, LQKENI. V was trimmed by 2 bases and J by 0 bases, leaving 10 bases between them. The chain's CDR3 is CASSPNPGMNTEAFF. CDR3 nucleotide sequence: TGTGCCAGCTCACCAAACCCAGGGATGAACACTGAAGCTTTCTTT.

This clone is a singleton in its sample. The chain uses TRBV25-1 and TRBJ1-4; 10 positions match TRBD1. The germline V gene has CDR1 MGHDK and CDR2 SYGVNS. Losses at the gene ends were 8 bases for V and 0 bases for J; bases not matched to a gene: 3. This CDR3 is built from 15 residues. CDR3 sequence reads: CASGDRGATNEKLFF. The CDR3 DNA reads TGTGCCAGCGGGGACAGGGGAGCAACTAATGAAAAACTGTTTTTT.

Only a few counts were recorded for this clone. This chain joins TRBV11-2 and TRBJ1-3; D is ambiguous. V was cut by 7 bases and J by 4 bases, with 11 bases left in between. This CDR3 is built from 13 residues. The germline V gene encodes CDR1 SGHAT and CDR2 FQNNGV. Here the CDR3 DNA reads TGTGCCAGCAAGTTACCCCCGGGAAACACCATATATTTT. It encodes CASKLPPGNTIYF. The variable domain in full, completed from reference TRBV11-2 and TRBJ1-3, reads EAGVAQSPRYKIIEKRQSVAFWCNPISGHATLYWYQQILGQGPKLLIQFQNNGVVDDSQLPKDRFSAERLKGVDSTLKIQPAKLEDSAVYLCASKLPPGNTIYFGEGSWLTVV.

This clone was observed a single time. The rearrangement uses TRBV6-1 and TRBJ1-6; 10 positions match TRBD1. This CDR3 spans 14 amino acids. CDR1 is MNHNS, CDR2 SASEGT, per germline. The trim removed 3 bases at V and 10 bases at J, leaving 3 bases unmatched. The CDR3: CASSDRDRGSPLHF. CDR3 in DNA: TGTGCCAGCAGTGACCGGGACAGGGGCTCACCCCTCCACTTT.

The V gene is TRBV7-2, the J gene TRBJ1-6; no reliable D call. Trimming pared 1 base from V and 0 bases from J, leaving 7 bases between. The CDR3 spans 16 residues. Germline V gene sequence: CDR1 SGHTA, CDR2 FQGNSA. As DNA, the CDR3 is TGTGCCAGCAGCTTAGGGGGAAGCTCCTATAATTCACCCCTCCACTTT. Translated: CASSLGGSSYNSPLHF.

The rearrangement uses TRBV6-1 and TRBJ1-5; D not resolved. Trimming removed 1 base at V and 0 bases at J, with 7 bases between. From germline, CDR1 is MNHNS and CDR2 SASEGT. The CDR3 runs 15 residues. The CDR3 bases are TGTGCCAGCAGTGAAGAGGGTGGTAGCAATCAGCCCCAGCATTTT. It specifies CASSEEGGSNQPQHF.

V usage is TRBV11-2 and J usage is TRBJ2-5, with 7 bases lining up with TRBD1. This CDR3 has 17 amino acids. The trim removed 0 bases at V and 2 bases at J, leaving 9 bases unmatched. CDR1 and CDR2 from the germline V gene are SGHAT and FQNNGV. CDR3 protein: CASSLDLAQGVQETQYF. CDR3 nucleotides: TGTGCCAGCAGCTTAGATCTAGCCCAGGGGGTGCAAGAGACCCAGTACTTC.

This clone was observed a handful of times. This chain links TRBV29-1 with TRBJ1-1; possible D gene TRBD1, 5 bases. This CDR3 spans 13 amino acids. V lost 1 base and J lost 4, with 10 bases in between. Germline V CDR1 and CDR2: SQVTM, ANQGSEA. Written as DNA, the CDR3 is TGCAGCGTTGAAGGCAGGGCGACCACTGAAGCTTTCTTT. This translates into CSVEGRATTEAFF.

The chain carries TRBV2 and TRBJ2-5, with D tentatively TRBD2 (6 bases). This CDR3 is 13 amino acids long. The ends were cut back, 7 bases at V and 2 bases at J, with 11 bases in the middle. Germline V gene data show CDR1 as SNHLY and CDR2 as FYNNEI. DNA for the CDR3: TGTGCCAGCATGGGACTGAAACAAGAGACCCAGTACTTC. It codes for CASMGLKQETQYF. Full variable domain (outside the CDR3, taken from reference TRBV2 and TRBJ2-5): EPEVTQTPSHQVTQMGQEVILRCVPISNHLYFYWYRQILGQKVEFLVSFYNNEISEKSEIFDDQFSVERPDGSNFTLKIRSTKLEDSAMYFCASMGLKQETQYFGPGTRLLVL.

This chain joins TRBV7-6 and TRBJ2-1, with 12 nucleotides matching TRBD1. The CDR3 totals 20 residues. After removal of 5 bases from V and 0 bases from J, the junction contained 14 bases not matched to a gene. Per germline, CDR1 SGHVS and CDR2 FNYEAQ. CDR3 sequence reads: CASSKYRDRGPTSSYNEQFF. DNA for the CDR3: TGTGCCAGCAGCAAATACCGGGACAGGGGGCCTACAAGCTCCTACAATGAGCAGTTCTTC.

The chain recombines TRBV19 with TRBJ1-1; 7 nucleotides agree with TRBD1. Trimming removed 3 bases from V and 5 bases from J; junction bases left unmatched: 9. Germline V CDR1 and CDR2: LNHDA, SQIVND (reference sequence). The CDR3 has 15 amino acids. The CDR3 bases are TGTGCCAGTAGTATTTACCCACAGGGGACTACTGAAGCTTTCTTT. Its translation: CASSIYPQGTTEAFF.

This rearrangement joins TRBV2 to TRBJ2-5; possible D gene TRBD2, 6 bases. CDR3 size: 13 residues. The germline CDR1 and CDR2 sequences are SNHLY and FYNNEI. Deletions cut 6 bases from V and 5 bases from J, with 13 bases between. Here the CDR3 reads CASSAPEGETQYF. Written as DNA, the CDR3 is TGTGCCAGCAGCGCACCGGAGGGTGAGACCCAGTACTTC.

The chain links TRBV5-1 to TRBJ1-1, with 9 bases matching TRBD1. This CDR3 contains 16 residues. CDR1 and CDR2 from the germline V gene are SGHRS and YFSETQ. The V segment lost 4 bases and the J segment 9 bases; nucleotides outside the gene matches: 16. CDR3 sequence reads: CASSPTEQGAFVQAFF. The DNA of the CDR3 is TGCGCCAGCAGCCCGACGGAACAGGGGGCGTTCGTTCAAGCTTTCTTT.

This clone appeared a few times. Different DNA sequences within this sample yield the same CDR3. The chain has TRBV6-8 and TRBJ2-7; D ambiguous. Trimming took off 5 bases at V and 7 bases at J, with 9 bases between the two ends. Per the germline V gene, CDR1 is MNHGY and CDR2 is SAAAGT. The CDR3 length is 11 residues. The CDR3 spells CASSDGAEQYF. The CDR3 nucleotides read TGTGCCAGCAGTGATGGTGCAGAGCAGTACTTC.

The chain is built from TRBV25-1 and TRBJ2-5; D gene ambiguous. Per germline, CDR1 MGHDK and CDR2 SYGVNS. CDR3 length: 12 amino acids. Trimming left V 3 bases short and J 5 bases short, with 7 bases between. The CDR3 sequence: CASSDTAETQYF. In DNA, the CDR3 is TGTGCCAGCAGTGATACGGCGGAGACCCAGTACTTC.

This clone appeared a few times. The chain joins TRBV11-2 to TRBJ1-4; D not resolved. The CDR3 consists of 14 residues. V lost 6 bases, J lost 0 bases, and 8 bases lay in between. The germline V gene encodes CDR1 SGHAT and CDR2 FQNNGV. This CDR3 reads CASRGGATNEKLFF. The CDR3 region has the DNA TGTGCCAGCAGGGGAGGTGCAACTAATGAAAAACTGTTTTTT.

The V gene is TRBV28, the J gene TRBJ2-5, with 12 bases aligning to TRBD2. Trimming took 6 bases from V and 3 from J; bases not matched to a gene: 29. Germline V gives CDR1 MDHEN, CDR2 SYDVKM. The CDR3 runs to 23 residues. For the CDR3, the DNA is TGTGCCAGCAGCGGGACAGTAGCCTACCACTCTAGCGGGGGGGCCGCCCTCAAAGAGACCCAGTACTTC. This gives the protein CASSGTVAYHSSGGAALKETQYF.

The V call is TRBV10-2, the J call TRBJ2-3; 7 positions agree with TRBD2. Trimming took 10 bases from V and 4 from J; bases not matched to a gene: 8. The CDR3 length is 13 residues. CDR1 and CDR2 from the germline V gene are WSHSY and SAAADI. CDR3 protein: CATRPGGSDTQYF. The CDR3 DNA is TGCGCCACCAGACCCGGGGGGTCAGATACGCAGTATTTT.

This rearrangement joins TRBV7-2 to TRBJ1-1; tentative D call: TRBD1 (5 bases). The germline gives CDR1 SGHTA, CDR2 FQGNSA. The CDR3 totals 14 residues. Trimming took 5 bases from V and 5 from J, leaving 15 bases between them. The CDR3 DNA reads as TGTGCCAGCAGCCATCCGGGGGGTGATACTGAAGCTTTCTTT. Its protein product is CASSHPGGDTEAFF.